This T cell receptor (beta chain) was captured by sequencing in a study of blood T cell repertoires in COVID-19. Study-level background: The United States, Italy and Spain supplied acute and convalescent COVID-19 samples. Sample material is recorded as cDNA or gDNA derived from T cells, B-cell-depleted T cells, or PBMCs.

Per the original methods: Amplifying reference gene primers gave estimates of nucleated cell counts. Sequencing used immunoSEQ multiplex PCR; TCRdb keeps in-frame clones, though not all of them. The DNA gave D and trimming, while V, J and clone size come from that table. The table has a few hundred thousand clones, around 84% seen once; the top ten hold roughly 21%. Germline V gives CDR1 SGHTA, CDR2 FQGNSA. The CDR3 is 14 residues long. The trim removed 0 bases at V and 6 bases at J, leaving 4 bases unmatched. The receptor's source is a man in his thirties or forties with active or convalescent COVID-19. Sequencing was carried out using peripheral blood. The chain couples TRBV7-2 to TRBJ2-7; the match to TRBD2 covers 8 bases. CDR3 protein: CASSLASGSPEQYF. In nucleotides, the CDR3 is TGTGCCAGCAGCTTAGCAAGCGGGAGCCCCGAGCAGTACTTC. Drawing the rest from reference TRBV7-2 and TRBJ2-7, the complete variable domain is GAGVSQSPSNKVTEKGKDVELRCDPISGHTALYWYRQSLGQGLEFLIYFQGNSAPDKSGLPSDRFSAERTGGSVSTLTIQRTQQEDSAVYLCASSLASGSPEQYFGPGTRLTVT.